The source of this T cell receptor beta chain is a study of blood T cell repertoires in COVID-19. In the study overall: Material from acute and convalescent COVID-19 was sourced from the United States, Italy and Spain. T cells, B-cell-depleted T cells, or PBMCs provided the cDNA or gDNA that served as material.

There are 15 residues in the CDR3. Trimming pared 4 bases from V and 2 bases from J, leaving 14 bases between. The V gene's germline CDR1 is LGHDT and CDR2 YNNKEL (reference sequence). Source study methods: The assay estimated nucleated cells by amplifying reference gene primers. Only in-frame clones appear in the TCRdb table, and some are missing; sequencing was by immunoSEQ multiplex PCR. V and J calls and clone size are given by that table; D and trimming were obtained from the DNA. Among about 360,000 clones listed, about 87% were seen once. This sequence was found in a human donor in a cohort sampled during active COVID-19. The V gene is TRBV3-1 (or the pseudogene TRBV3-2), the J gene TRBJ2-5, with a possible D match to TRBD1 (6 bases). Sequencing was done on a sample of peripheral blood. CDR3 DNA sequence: TGTGCCAGCAGCCCTCAGGGGCACATACAAGAGACCCAGTACTTC. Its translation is CASSPQGHIQETQYF.